These 16 T cell receptor beta chains originate from one sample sequenced in a study of T cell changes during pregnancy in multiple sclerosis. Some clones are missing from TCRdb's copy, which holds only in-frame ones; the method was immunoSEQ multiplex PCR. This sample has around 30,000 clones, with 85% to 95% found just once. Material: CD4+ T cells from peripheral blood mononuclear cells, obtained in the second trimester of pregnancy. All receptors come from a female donor with multiple sclerosis, enrolled in a pregnancy study.

In the case of this clone: The sample contains more than one DNA sequence encoding this CDR3. The chain joins TRBV9 to TRBJ1-1, with TRBD1 as a possible D gene (6 bases). Germline loops: CDR1 SGDLS, CDR2 YYNGEE. The CDR3 length is 16 residues. V lost 5 bases and J lost 3, with 20 bases in between. CDR3: CASSVGGGGGYTEAFF. CDR3 in DNA: TGTGCCAGCAGTGTTGGTGGGGGGGGCGGGTACACTGAAGCTTTCTTT.

V gene TRBV7-8 combines with J gene TRBJ1-1; D gene ambiguous. This CDR3 has 15 amino acids. Per germline, CDR1 SGHVS and CDR2 FQNEAQ. The V and J ends lost 2 bases and 5 bases respectively, with 15 bases between them. CDR3: CASSLSRPGRTEAFF. CDR3 coding DNA: TGTGCCAGCAGCTTATCTCGCCCGGGGAGGACTGAAGCTTTCTTT.

CDR3 in amino acids: CASSQDLGDYSYNEQFF. The CDR3 nucleotides read TGCGCCAGCAGCCAAGATCTGGGGGACTACTCCTACAATGAGCAGTTCTTC. The chain links TRBV4-3 to TRBJ2-1; 7 bases fit TRBD2. The CDR3 sequence is 17 residues long. Germline loops: CDR1 LGHNA, CDR2 YSLEER. V was pared by 0 bases and J by 0 bases, with 5 bases of the junction left unmatched.

The chain has TRBV18 and TRBJ1-2; a weak D match, TRBD1 (5 bases). Trimming removed 2 bases at V and 2 bases at J, with 9 bases between. This CDR3 contains 14 residues. From germline, CDR1 is KGHSH and CDR2 LQKENI. The CDR3 coding sequence is TGTGCCAGCTCACCAAAGGGGCAGAACTATGGCTACACCTTC. This translates into CASSPKGQNYGYTF.

The chain employs TRBV6-1 and TRBJ1-5; D is unresolved. This CDR3 is 13 amino acids long. Germline V gene sequence: CDR1 MNHNS, CDR2 SASEGT. Between the trimmed V and J ends, which lost 8 bases and 0 bases, there was a span of 8 bases. CDR3 loop: CASETVSNQPQHF. DNA for the CDR3: TGTGCCAGCGAGACTGTTAGCAATCAGCCCCAGCATTTT.

The chain recombines TRBV18 with TRBJ2-7; perhaps TRBD2 as D (6 bases). The CDR3 consists of 18 residues. From germline, CDR1 is KGHSH and CDR2 LQKENI. The V end was cut by 5 bases, the J end by 3 bases, with 26 bases between. The CDR3 DNA follows: TGTGCCAGCTCAACGATTGGGCACGGGAGCGTATCCAGCTACGAGCAGTACTTC. Its translation is CASSTIGHGSVSSYEQYF.

The V call is TRBV12-2, the J call TRBJ1-1; the table's D gene call, TRBD1, was not cross checked with the DNA. TRBV12-2 is noted as a pseudogene. The CDR3 has 15 amino acids. CDR3 amino acids: CASREAGTGNTEAFF. CDR3 nucleotide sequence: TGTGCAAGTCGCGAGGCCGGGACAGGGAACACTGAAGCTTTCTTT.

V gene TRBV5-8 combines with J gene TRBJ1-1; no firm D call. CDR3 length: 16 amino acids. V lost 8 bases and J lost 3, with 23 bases in between. Germline lookup yields CDR1 SGHTS and CDR2 YDEGEE. This chain's CDR3 is CASPGFPPERDTEAFF. Here the CDR3 DNA reads TGTGCCAGTCCGGGTTTCCCACCCGAGAGGGACACTGAAGCTTTCTTT.

The CDR3 is CASSDGQGYTGELFF. CDR3 DNA sequence: TGTGCCAGCAGTGATGGACAGGGGTACACCGGGGAGCTGTTTTTT. V gene TRBV2 combines with J gene TRBJ2-2; 9 positions agree with TRBD1. This CDR3 region has 15 residues. With 3 bases clipped from V and 3 bases from J, the junction kept 2 bases outside the gene matches. Per germline, CDR1 SNHLY and CDR2 FYNNEI.

The chain couples TRBV5-4 to TRBJ2-1, with a weak D call TRBD2 (5 bases). Germline CDR1 SGHNT, CDR2 YYREEE (reference sequence). This CDR3 contains 16 residues. The V end lost 3 bases, the J end lost 5 bases, and 18 bases lay between the germline ends. In DNA form, the CDR3 reads TGTGCCAGCAGCTGGGGTAGCGCCCGGGGTGACAATGAGCAGTTCTTC. Its translation is CASSWGSARGDNEQFF.

The chain links TRBV6-1 to TRBJ2-6; D not certain. Trimming shortened V by 4 bases and J by 1 base, and 8 bases separated the two germline ends. CDR3 length equals 15 residues. Germline V CDR1 and CDR2: MNHNS, SASEGT. In nucleotides, the CDR3 is TGTGCCAGCAGTGGCGGTACGTCTGGGGCCAACGTCCTGACTTTC. Translated, it gives CASSGGTSGANVLTF.

V is TRBV14 and J is TRBJ1-6, with TRBD1 matching over 7 bases. This CDR3 has 15 amino acids. J lost 10 bases, V lost 1 base, and 7 bases had no gene match. CDR1 and CDR2 from the germline V gene are SGHDN and FVKESK. The CDR3 DNA reads TGTGCCAGCAGCCAAGTGGTGGGACAGTACTCACCCCTCCACTTT. This encodes CASSQVVGQYSPLHF.

The chain combines TRBV5-4 with TRBJ1-1; D might be TRBD1 (5 bases). The CDR3 is made up of 15 amino acids. Between the trimmed V and J ends, which lost 1 base and 3 bases, there was a span of 13 bases. The germline V gene has CDR1 SGHNT and CDR2 YYREEE (reference sequence). CDR3 residues: CASSLTRGRYTEAFF. The CDR3 coding sequence is TGTGCCAGCAGCTTGACAAGGGGTAGGTACACTGAAGCTTTCTTT.

The V and J genes are TRBV29-1 and TRBJ1-2; D is unresolved. The CDR3 is 12 residues long. CDR1 is SQVTM and CDR2 is ANQGSEA in the germline V gene. Trimming left V 0 bases short and J 9 bases short, with 11 bases between. CDR3 bases: TGCAGCGTTGAAGATCTACCCGGGAGCTACACCTTC. It is translated as CSVEDLPGSYTF.

The chain links TRBV19 to TRBJ1-5; D gene ambiguous. The germline V and J ends were trimmed by 7 bases and 5 bases, with 15 bases remaining between them. Germline V gene data show CDR1 as LNHDA and CDR2 as SQIVND (reference sequence). CDR3 length: 14 residues. Written as DNA, the CDR3 is TGTGCCAGTAAGTTGGTAAACCGCGATCAGCCCCAGCATTTT. It codes for CASKLVNRDQPQHF.

V is TRBV7-9 and J is TRBJ2-5; 8 bases agree with TRBD1. Losses at the gene ends were 1 base for V and 5 bases for J; bases not matched to a gene: 9. The CDR3 is 16 amino acids. The V gene's germline CDR1 is SEHNR and CDR2 FQNEAQ (reference sequence). The CDR3 region has the DNA TGTGCCAGCAGCTTAGGTGACAGGGGCCCCAGGGAGACCCAGTACTTC. Its translation is CASSLGDRGPRETQYF.